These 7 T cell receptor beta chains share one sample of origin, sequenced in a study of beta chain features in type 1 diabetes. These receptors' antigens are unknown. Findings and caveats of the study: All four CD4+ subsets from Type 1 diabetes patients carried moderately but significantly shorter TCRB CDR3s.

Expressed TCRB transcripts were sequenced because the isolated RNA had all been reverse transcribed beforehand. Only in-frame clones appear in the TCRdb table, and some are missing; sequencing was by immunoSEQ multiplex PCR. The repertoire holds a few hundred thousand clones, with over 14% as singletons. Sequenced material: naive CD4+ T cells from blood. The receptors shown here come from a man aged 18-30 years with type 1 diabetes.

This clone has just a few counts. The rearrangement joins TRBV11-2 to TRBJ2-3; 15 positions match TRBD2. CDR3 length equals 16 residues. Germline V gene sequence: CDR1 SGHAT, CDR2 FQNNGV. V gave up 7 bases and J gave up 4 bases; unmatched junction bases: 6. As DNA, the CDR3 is TGTGCCAGCACCTCAGGGACTAGCGGGGGGTCAGATACGCAGTATTTT. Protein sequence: CASTSGTSGGSDTQYF. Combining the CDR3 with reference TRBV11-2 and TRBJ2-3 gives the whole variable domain EAGVAQSPRYKIIEKRQSVAFWCNPISGHATLYWYQQILGQGPKLLIQFQNNGVVDDSQLPKDRFSAERLKGVDSTLKIQPAKLEDSAVYLCASTSGTSGGSDTQYFGPGTRLTVL.

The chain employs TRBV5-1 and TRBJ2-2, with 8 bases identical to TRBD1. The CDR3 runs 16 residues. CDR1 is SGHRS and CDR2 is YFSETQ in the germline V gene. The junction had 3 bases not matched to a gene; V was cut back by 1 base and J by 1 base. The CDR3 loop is CASSLSGQGNTGELFF. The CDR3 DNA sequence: TGCGCCAGCAGCTTGAGCGGACAGGGGAACACCGGGGAGCTGTTTTTT.

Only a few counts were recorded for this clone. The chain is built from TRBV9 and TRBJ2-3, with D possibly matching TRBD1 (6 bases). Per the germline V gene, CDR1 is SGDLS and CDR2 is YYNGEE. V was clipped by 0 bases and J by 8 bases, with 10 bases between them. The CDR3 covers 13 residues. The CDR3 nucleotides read TGTGCCAGCAGCGTAGAGGACAGAAGTACGCAGTATTTT. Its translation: CASSVEDRSTQYF.

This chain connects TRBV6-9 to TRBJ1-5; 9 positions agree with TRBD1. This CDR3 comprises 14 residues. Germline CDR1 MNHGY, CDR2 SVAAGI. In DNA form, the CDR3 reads TGTGAGAAAGTCCGGGACAGGGCCTTTCAGCCCCAGCATTTT. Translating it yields CEKVRDRAFQPQHF.

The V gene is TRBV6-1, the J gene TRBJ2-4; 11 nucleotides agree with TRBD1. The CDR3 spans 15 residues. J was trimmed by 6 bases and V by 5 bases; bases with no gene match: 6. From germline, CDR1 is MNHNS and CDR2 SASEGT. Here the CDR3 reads CASSNFGTGGNIQYF. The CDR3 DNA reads TGTGCCAGCAGTAACTTCGGGACAGGGGGAAACATTCAGTACTTC.

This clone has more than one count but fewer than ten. The CDR3 DNA is TGTGCCAGCAGGACTAGCGGGGGGGCCGGTGAGCAGTTCTTC. Translating gives CASRTSGGAGEQFF. V gene TRBV27 combines with J gene TRBJ2-1; TRBD2 matches 14 bases. This CDR3 is built from 14 residues. CDR1 and CDR2 from the germline V gene are MNHEY and SMNVEV (reference sequence). The ends lost 6 bases at V and 9 bases at J; junction bases unmatched: 4.

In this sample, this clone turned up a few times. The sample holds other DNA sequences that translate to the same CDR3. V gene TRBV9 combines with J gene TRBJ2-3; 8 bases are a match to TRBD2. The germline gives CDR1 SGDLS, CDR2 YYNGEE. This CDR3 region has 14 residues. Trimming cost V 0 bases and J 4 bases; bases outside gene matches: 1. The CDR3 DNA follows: TGTGCCAGCAGCGTAGGCGGGGGGCCAGATACGCAGTATTTT. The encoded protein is CASSVGGGPDTQYF. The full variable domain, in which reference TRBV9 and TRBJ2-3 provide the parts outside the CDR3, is DSGVTQTPKHLITATGQRVTLRCSPRSGDLSVYWYQQSLDQGLQFLIQYYNGEERAKGNILERFSAQQFPDLHSELNLSSLELGDSALYFCASSVGGGPDTQYFGPGTRLTVL.